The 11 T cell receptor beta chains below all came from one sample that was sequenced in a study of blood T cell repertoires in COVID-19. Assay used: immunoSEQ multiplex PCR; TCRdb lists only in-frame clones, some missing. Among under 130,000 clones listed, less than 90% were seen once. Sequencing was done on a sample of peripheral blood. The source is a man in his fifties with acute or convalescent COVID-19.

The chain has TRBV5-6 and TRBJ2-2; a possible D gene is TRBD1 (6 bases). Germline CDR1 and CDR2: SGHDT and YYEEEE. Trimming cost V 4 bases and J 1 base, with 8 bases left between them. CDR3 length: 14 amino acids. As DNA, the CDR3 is TGTGCCAGCAGCGGGGGACAGAACACCGGGGAGCTGTTTTTT. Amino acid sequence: CASSGGQNTGELFF.

DNA for the CDR3: TGTGCCAGCAGCTCCCGGGCAGGGGACGGCTACAATGAGCAGTTCTTC. Translating it yields CASSSRAGDGYNEQFF. The rearrangement links TRBV13 to TRBJ2-1, with D perhaps matching TRBD1 (6 bases). The CDR3 runs 16 residues. V was pared by 4 bases and J by 3 bases, with 16 bases between. In germline, CDR1 is PRHDT, CDR2 FYEKMQ (reference sequence).

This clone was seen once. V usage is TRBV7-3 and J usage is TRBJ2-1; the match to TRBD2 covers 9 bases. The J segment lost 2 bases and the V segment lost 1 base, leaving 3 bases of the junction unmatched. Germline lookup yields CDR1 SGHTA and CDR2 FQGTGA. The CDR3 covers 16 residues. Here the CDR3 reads CASSLRGGRAYNEQFF. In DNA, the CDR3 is TGTGCCAGCAGCTTAAGGGGCGGGAGGGCCTACAATGAGCAGTTCTTC. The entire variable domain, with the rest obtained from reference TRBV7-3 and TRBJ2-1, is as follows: GAGVSQTPSNKVTEKGKYVELRCDPISGHTALYWYRQSLGQGPEFLIYFQGTGAADDSGLPNDRFFAVRPEGSVSTLKIQRTERGDSAVYLCASSLRGGRAYNEQFFGPGTRLTVL.

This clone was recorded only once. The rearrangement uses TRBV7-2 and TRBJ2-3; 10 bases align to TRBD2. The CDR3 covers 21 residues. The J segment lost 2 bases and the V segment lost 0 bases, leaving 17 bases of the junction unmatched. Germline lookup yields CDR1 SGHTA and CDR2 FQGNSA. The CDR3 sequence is CASSLARASGGLVTFTDTQYF. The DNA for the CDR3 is TGTGCCAGCAGCTTAGCCCGTGCTAGCGGGGGCTTGGTTACGTTCACAGATACGCAGTATTTT. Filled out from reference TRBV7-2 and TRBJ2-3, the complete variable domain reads GAGVSQSPSNKVTEKGKDVELRCDPISGHTALYWYRQSLGQGLEFLIYFQGNSAPDKSGLPSDRFSAERTGGSVSTLTIQRTQQEDSAVYLCASSLARASGGLVTFTDTQYFGPGTRLTVL.

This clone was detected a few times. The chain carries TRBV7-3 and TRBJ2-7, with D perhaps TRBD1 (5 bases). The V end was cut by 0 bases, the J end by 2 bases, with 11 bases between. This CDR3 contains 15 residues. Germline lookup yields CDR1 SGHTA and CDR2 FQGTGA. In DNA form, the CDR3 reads TGTGCCAGCAGCTTAACAGGGGTAGGCACCTACGAGCAGTACTTC. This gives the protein CASSLTGVGTYEQYF.

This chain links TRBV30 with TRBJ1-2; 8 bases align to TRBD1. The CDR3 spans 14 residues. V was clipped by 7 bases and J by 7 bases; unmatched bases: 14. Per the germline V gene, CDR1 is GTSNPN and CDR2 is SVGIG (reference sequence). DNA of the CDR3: TGTGCCTTCCTAATACGGTCCAGGGGGCTTGGCTACACCTTC. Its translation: CAFLIRSRGLGYTF.

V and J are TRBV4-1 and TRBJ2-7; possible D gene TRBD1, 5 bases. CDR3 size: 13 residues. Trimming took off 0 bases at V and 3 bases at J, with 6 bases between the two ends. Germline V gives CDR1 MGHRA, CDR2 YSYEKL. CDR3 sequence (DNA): TGCGCCAGCAGCCAAGATCAGGGCTACGAGCAGTACTTC. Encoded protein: CASSQDQGYEQYF.

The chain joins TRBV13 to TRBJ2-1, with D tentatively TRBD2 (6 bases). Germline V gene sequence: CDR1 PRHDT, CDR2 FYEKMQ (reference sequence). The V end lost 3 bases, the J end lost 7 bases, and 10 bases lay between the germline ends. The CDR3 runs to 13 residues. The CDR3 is CASSFPGDNEQFF. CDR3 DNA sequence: TGTGCCAGCAGCTTCCCGGGGGATAATGAGCAGTTCTTC.

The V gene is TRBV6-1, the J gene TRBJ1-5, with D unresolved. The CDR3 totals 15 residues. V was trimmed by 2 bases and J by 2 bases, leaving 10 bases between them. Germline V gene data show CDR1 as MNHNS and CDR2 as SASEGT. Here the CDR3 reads CASSEQAFGNQPQHF. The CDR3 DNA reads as TGTGCCAGCAGTGAACAGGCGTTCGGCAATCAGCCCCAGCATTTT.

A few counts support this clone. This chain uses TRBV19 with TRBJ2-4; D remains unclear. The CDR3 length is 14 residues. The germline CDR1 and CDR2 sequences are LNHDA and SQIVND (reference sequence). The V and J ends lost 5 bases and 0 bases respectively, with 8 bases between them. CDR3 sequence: CASSVSVAKNIQYF. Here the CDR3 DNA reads TGTGCCAGTAGTGTTTCGGTAGCCAAAAACATTCAGTACTTC.

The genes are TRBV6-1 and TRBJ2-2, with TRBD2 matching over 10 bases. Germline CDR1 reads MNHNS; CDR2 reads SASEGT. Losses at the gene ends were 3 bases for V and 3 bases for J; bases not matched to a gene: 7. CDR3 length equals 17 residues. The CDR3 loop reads CASSDSGGAWDTGELFF. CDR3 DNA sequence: TGTGCCAGCAGTGACAGCGGGGGGGCATGGGACACCGGGGAGCTGTTTTTT.